These 5 T cell receptor beta chains originate from one sample sequenced in a study of cytomegalovirus exposure and HLA in healthy donors. In the PCR, 60 Vbeta and 13 Jbeta primers were used. Clones were read by immunoSEQ multiplex PCR, and TCRdb kept only the in-frame ones, dropping some. This table holds around 130,000 clones, almost 85% found once. Sequences were obtained from PBMCs. These receptors were taken from a boy between 2 and 15 years old in good health and CMV-seronegative.

The rearrangement links TRBV2 to TRBJ2-1; maybe TRBD2 (7 bases). The CDR3 extends over 16 amino acids. V gave up 4 bases and J gave up 14 bases, with 27 bases separating them. CDR1 and CDR2 (germline): SNHLY, FYNNEI. CDR3 DNA: TGTGCCAGCAGTGGTCCAGGGGTAACGGGGGGTCTAGAGGAGTTCTTC. Translated: CASSGPGVTGGLEEFF.

The sample holds a few counts of this clone. The chain is built from TRBV7-9 and TRBJ2-5; D gene ambiguous. CDR1 is SEHNR and CDR2 is FQNEAQ in the germline V gene (reference sequence). The V and J ends lost 5 bases and 4 bases respectively, with 11 bases between them. The CDR3 totals 13 residues. The CDR3 DNA is TGTGCCAGCAGCCTCCGCGGTGCAGAGACCCAGTACTTC. Translated: CASSLRGAETQYF. Full variable domain (outside the CDR3, taken from reference TRBV7-9 and TRBJ2-5): DTGVSQNPRHKITKRGQNVTFRCDPISEHNRLYWYRQTLGQGPEFLTYFQNEAQLEKSRLLSDRFSAERPKGSFSTLEIQRTEQGDSAMYLCASSLRGAETQYFGPGTRLLVL.

This sequence joins TRBV18 and TRBJ1-1, with unresolved D. CDR3 size: 12 residues. Germline CDR1 KGHSH, CDR2 LQKENI. V was cut by 4 bases and J by 6 bases, with 9 bases left in between. In DNA form, the CDR3 reads TGTGCCAGCTCACTCACTAGCCCTGAAGCTTTCTTT. It encodes CASSLTSPEAFF. Full variable domain (remainder filled in from reference TRBV18 and TRBJ1-1): NAGVMQNPRHLVRRRGQEARLRCSPMKGHSHVYWYRQLPEEGLKFMVYLQKENIIDESGMPKERFSAEFPKEGPSILRIQQVVRGDSAAYFCASSLTSPEAFFGQGTRLTVV.

This chain uses TRBV11-2 with TRBJ1-1, with TRBD1 as a possible D gene (5 bases). This CDR3 comprises 13 residues. CDR1 SGHAT and CDR2 FQNNGV come from the germline V gene. V gave up 4 bases and J gave up 3 bases, with 9 bases separating them. The CDR3 region has the DNA TGTGCCAGCAGCTGGGGCCCTTACACTGAAGCTTTCTTT. This sequence encodes CASSWGPYTEAFF.

The chain has TRBV7-9 and TRBJ1-1; a possible D gene is TRBD1 (6 bases). The CDR3 length is 16 residues. Germline V CDR1 and CDR2: SEHNR, FQNEAQ (reference sequence). V was clipped by 4 bases and J by 1 base, with 16 bases between them. The CDR3 DNA reads as TGTGCCAGCAGCTCGGGACACCGGGTCGGGAACACTGAAGCTTTCTTT. It translates to CASSSGHRVGNTEAFF.